These 15 T cell receptor beta chains originate from one sample sequenced in a study of early T cells in non-severe SARS-CoV-2 infection (dated by TCRdb to the early 2020s). The method was 5' RACE. The run used a NextSeq 500. Through fastp at Q25 and MiXCR, TCRdb rebuilt clones from the public reads, retaining in-frame beta chains. CDR3 protein sequences are deduplicated, and each keeps its most common genes and DNA. The sample table records roughly 45,000 distinct CDR3 sequences; roughly 12% of these occur just once. In total, the top ten clones hold 21% of the sample. Sequenced input: whole blood. All receptors derive from an adult who was a healthcare worker with PCR-confirmed SARS-CoV-2 infection or an uninfected control (not recorded which).

This clonotype was seen only once. The chain combines TRBV29-1 with TRBJ1-1; D perhaps matches TRBD1 (5 bases). V dropped 7 bases and J dropped 10 bases, with 16 bases sitting between them. Germline V gene data show CDR1 as SQVTM and CDR2 as ANQGSEA. The CDR3 has 11 residues. CDR3 sequence (DNA): TGCAGCGGAGTAAAGGGGTTGATAGCTTTCTTT. Amino acids: CSGVKGLIAFF.

Ten or more counts support this clonotype. The CDR3 spells CAISGQTYEQYF. The CDR3 region has the DNA TGTGCCATCTCCGGGCAGACCTACGAGCAGTACTTC. This chain uses TRBV10-3 with TRBJ2-7; D gene ambiguous. The CDR3 covers 12 residues. Trimming cost V 8 bases and J 2 bases, with 10 bases left between them. Germline V gene data show CDR1 as ENHRY and CDR2 as SYGVKD.

This clonotype appeared many times. The rearrangement links TRBV6-2 or TRBV6-3 to TRBJ2-1; 8 bases fit TRBD1. The trim removed 5 bases at V and 12 bases at J, leaving 6 bases unmatched. This CDR3 has 12 amino acids. CDR1 MNHEY and CDR2 SVGEGT come from the germline V gene. As DNA, the CDR3 is TGTGCCAGCAGTAATACCGGGACAGGGCAGTTCTTC. This encodes CASSNTGTGQFF.

There are many counts of this clonotype. This chain connects TRBV11-2 to TRBJ2-1; possibly TRBD1 or TRBD2 for D (5 bases each). The CDR3 covers 16 residues. V shed 0 bases and J shed 4 bases, with 13 bases lying between them. Germline-derived CDR1 and CDR2 are SGHAT and FQNNGV. CDR3 in DNA: TGTGCCAGCAGCTTAGAACGGGACGGACGGTACAATGAGCAGTTCTTC. Its protein is CASSLERDGRYNEQFF.

This clonotype was recorded at least ten times. The chain combines TRBV3-1 with TRBJ2-1; a possible D gene is TRBD1 (6 bases). Germline V gene data show CDR1 as LGHDT and CDR2 as YNNKEL (reference sequence). This CDR3 spans 15 amino acids. Deletions cut 1 base from V and 9 bases from J, with 16 bases between. CDR3 in amino acids: CASSQVRTATSEQFF. In nucleotides, the CDR3 is TGTGCCAGCAGCCAAGTTCGGACAGCGACCTCTGAGCAGTTCTTC.

The chain employs TRBV28 and TRBJ2-1; 12 bases align to TRBD1. The germline V gene encodes CDR1 MDHEN and CDR2 SYDVKM. The J segment lost 7 bases and the V segment lost 4 bases, leaving 11 bases of the junction unmatched. This CDR3 is 17 amino acids long. The DNA of the CDR3 is TGTGCCAGCAGTTCAAATTGGGGACAGGGGGCAGCTAATGAGCAGTTCTTC. It translates to CASSSNWGQGAANEQFF.

This clonotype has more than one count but fewer than ten. V is TRBV5-1 and J is TRBJ2-3, with 11 nucleotides matching TRBD2. CDR1 is SGHRS, CDR2 YFSETQ, per germline. With V trimmed by 4 bases and J by 11 bases, 15 bases remained unmatched. CDR3 length: 16 amino acids. DNA for the CDR3: TGCGCCAGCAGCGCGGGACTAGCGGTGGTCACAGAGGGGCAGTATTTT. Translation: CASSAGLAVVTEGQYF.

This clonotype was seen only a few times. J is TRBJ2-2 and V is TRBV10-3; D unclear. The CDR3 is 17 residues long. Trimming cost V 4 bases and J 6 bases, with 21 bases left between them. The germline gives CDR1 ENHRY, CDR2 SYGVKD. CDR3 coding DNA: TGTGCCATCAGTGCCATGTTAGGTTTGAGTACCGCCGGGGAGCTGTTTTTT. It translates to CAISAMLGLSTAGELFF.

This clonotype has only a few counts. The rearrangement joins TRBV7-9 to TRBJ2-6; 13 bases are a match to TRBD2. The CDR3 extends over 18 amino acids. Germline V lookup: CDR1 SEHNR, CDR2 FQNEAQ (reference sequence). The V and J ends lost 1 base and 2 bases, in that order; junction bases with no gene match: 2. The CDR3 sequence: CASSLELAGGPGANVLTF. The CDR3 coding sequence is TGTGCCAGCAGCTTAGAACTAGCGGGAGGGCCTGGGGCCAACGTCCTGACTTTC.

In its sample, this clonotype was seen many times. V gene TRBV20-1 combines with J gene TRBJ2-1; 9 bases line up with TRBD2. Per germline, CDR1 DFQATT and CDR2 SNEGSKA (reference sequence). The CDR3 consists of 16 residues. J gave up 6 bases and V 0 bases, and 9 bases lay outside the gene matches. The CDR3 is CSARDGSGRYINEQFF. In nucleotides, the CDR3 is TGCAGTGCTAGAGATGGGAGCGGGAGGTATATCAATGAGCAGTTCTTC.

This clonotype has a count of ten or more. An end of the junction does not agree with germline; a read error may underlie this. The rearrangement joins TRBV29-1 to TRBJ2-7; 11 positions match TRBD1. The germline V gene encodes CDR1 SQVTM and CDR2 ANQGSEA. The CDR3 has 13 residues. The CDR3 reads CSVEGQGASEQYF. The DNA of the CDR3 is TGCAGCGTCGAAGGACAGGGGGCATCCGAGCAGTACTTC.

The V call is TRBV7-2, the J call TRBJ2-3, with 11 nucleotides matching TRBD1. Germline CDR1 SGHTA, CDR2 FQGNSA. J was trimmed by 8 bases and V by 1 base; bases with no gene match: 5. The CDR3 sequence is 15 residues long. CDR3 in amino acids: CASSLGTGGQGTQYF. CDR3 in DNA: TGTGCCAGCAGCTTAGGGACAGGGGGCCAGGGTACGCAGTATTTT. Using reference TRBV7-2 and TRBJ2-3 for the parts outside the CDR3, the full variable domain is GAGVSQSPSNKVTEKGKDVELRCDPISGHTALYWYRQSLGQGLEFLIYFQGNSAPDKSGLPSDRFSAERTGGSVSTLTIQRTQQEDSAVYLCASSLGTGGQGTQYFGPGTRLTVL.

This clonotype has at least ten counts. The chain carries TRBV4-3 and TRBJ1-4; the D gene is possibly TRBD1 (6 bases). In germline, CDR1 is LGHNA, CDR2 YSLEER. The CDR3 totals 14 residues. V gave up 1 base and J gave up 5 bases, with 8 bases separating them. Here the CDR3 reads CASSQGGGNEKLFF. The CDR3 DNA sequence: TGCGCCAGCAGCCAAGGAGGGGGAAATGAAAAACTGTTTTTT.

This clonotype was found many times. The chain couples TRBV7-8 to TRBJ2-1; tentatively, D is TRBD1 or TRBD2 (5 bases each). The CDR3 contains 12 residues. Germline values: CDR1 SGHVS, CDR2 FQNEAQ. Trimming left V 4 bases short and J 15 bases short, with 16 bases between. The CDR3 region has the DNA TGTGCCAGCAGCTATGACCGGGACGTCGGGTTCTTC. Its protein is CASSYDRDVGFF.

The table lists this clonotype with many counts. V is TRBV7-6 and J is TRBJ1-2, with D uncertain. The CDR3 contains 18 residues. The germline gives CDR1 SGHVS, CDR2 FNYEAQ. Trimming stripped 0 bases from V and 4 bases from J, with 21 bases between. The CDR3 loop reads CASSLAPGEEVRFYGYTF. DNA of the CDR3: TGTGCCAGCAGCTTAGCGCCAGGCGAAGAAGTTAGATTCTATGGCTACACCTTC.